The 14 T cell receptor beta chains listed next were all sequenced from one sample in a study of blood T cell repertoires in COVID-19. Profiling relied on immunoSEQ multiplex PCR, and the TCRdb table lists in-frame clones only, not all of them. The profile covers 130,000 or so clones, with roughly 69% appearing a single time and around 2% taken by the ten largest. The material sequenced was peripheral blood. These receptors came from a woman aged 65 to 85 with acute or convalescent COVID-19.

The chain recombines TRBV7-8 with TRBJ2-1; D call uncertain. The CDR3 has 14 amino acids. The germline V gene has CDR1 SGHVS and CDR2 FQNEAQ. V was shortened by 2 bases and J by 3 bases, with 8 bases between the two germline ends. CDR3 in DNA: TGTGCCAGCAGCTTAACTCACTTCTACAATGAGCAGTTCTTC. Translating it yields CASSLTHFYNEQFF.

This chain uses TRBV7-9 with TRBJ2-5, with 7 nucleotides matching TRBD1. V lost 3 bases and J lost 5; bases outside the gene matches: 3. Per the germline V gene, CDR1 is SEHNR and CDR2 is FQNEAQ (reference sequence). This CDR3 spans 13 amino acids. The CDR3 here is CASSFTGAETQYF. In DNA form, the CDR3 reads TGTGCCAGCAGCTTCACAGGGGCGGAGACCCAGTACTTC.

V and J are TRBV29-1 and TRBJ2-7, with 9 bases identical to TRBD2. V dropped 8 bases and J dropped 2; count of bases not matched to a gene: 13. The CDR3 spans 15 residues. Germline CDR1 is SQVTM and CDR2 is ANQGSEA. The CDR3 DNA is TGCAGCACGAAGGGGCAGCGGGAGGTACCCTACGAGCAGTACTTC. Its translation: CSTKGQREVPYEQYF.

The rearrangement joins TRBV7-9 to TRBJ1-1, with 9 bases identical to TRBD1. V lost 4 bases to trimming and J lost 0 bases; unmatched junction nucleotides: 12. This CDR3 contains 18 residues. Germline values: CDR1 SEHNR, CDR2 FQNEAQ (reference sequence). In DNA, the CDR3 is TGTGCCAGCAGCTCCGGGGATCGGGACAGGGCCATGAACACTGAAGCTTTCTTT. Its translation is CASSSGDRDRAMNTEAFF.

The CDR3 sequence: CASSQDSTNEKLFF. CDR3 coding DNA: TGTGCCAGCAGCCAGGACAGCACTAATGAAAAACTGTTTTTT. The chain has TRBV3-1 (or the pseudogene TRBV3-2) and TRBJ1-4; a weak D match, TRBD1 (6 bases). The CDR3 contains 14 residues. Germline loops: CDR1 LGHDT, CDR2 YNNKEL (reference sequence). Deletions cut 3 bases from V and 2 bases from J, with 7 bases between.

The table lists this clone with a few counts. CDR3 region: CAISEGRLKSNQPQHF. In DNA, the CDR3 is TGTGCCATCAGTGAGGGCAGGCTAAAAAGCAATCAGCCCCAGCATTTT. The V gene is TRBV10-3, the J gene TRBJ1-5; D not resolved. Germline values: CDR1 ENHRY, CDR2 SYGVKD. Trimming shortened V by 2 bases and J by 1 base, and 12 bases separated the two germline ends. The CDR3 is 16 amino acids.

This clone was observed a single time. CDR3 residues: CASSISPGLAGRETQYF. In DNA form, the CDR3 reads TGTGCCAGTAGTATAAGCCCCGGGTTAGCGGGGAGGGAGACCCAGTACTTC. V and J are TRBV19 and TRBJ2-5; 8 bases agree with TRBD2. This CDR3 region has 17 residues. Trimming removed 2 bases from V and 5 bases from J; junction bases left unmatched: 13. The germline V gene encodes CDR1 LNHDA and CDR2 SQIVND (reference sequence).

This clone has more than one count but fewer than ten. The chain links TRBV6-2 or TRBV6-3 to TRBJ1-1; possible D gene TRBD1, 6 bases. The CDR3 spans 15 residues. V dropped 3 bases and J dropped 0 bases, with 11 bases sitting between them. CDR1 and CDR2 from the germline V gene are MNHEY and SVGEGT. The chain's CDR3 is CASSYRTDLNTEAFF. The CDR3 region has the DNA TGTGCCAGCAGTTATAGGACAGACTTGAACACTGAAGCTTTCTTT.

This clone was seen only a few times. V is TRBV7-8 and J is TRBJ2-1, with 10 bases matching TRBD2. This CDR3 contains 16 residues. In germline, CDR1 is SGHVS, CDR2 FQNEAQ. With 6 bases clipped from V and 0 bases from J, the junction kept 5 bases outside the gene matches. CDR3: CASSGLADPSYNEQFF. The CDR3 bases are TGTGCCAGCAGTGGACTAGCGGACCCCTCCTACAATGAGCAGTTCTTC.

The sample holds a few counts of this clone. This chain connects TRBV9 to TRBJ2-3; 15 bases align to TRBD2. The ends lost 4 bases at V and 3 bases at J; junction bases unmatched: 6. Germline V CDR1 and CDR2: SGDLS, YYNGEE. The CDR3 has 17 residues. The CDR3 region is CASSTGLAGGWTDTQYF. CDR3 coding DNA: TGTGCCAGCAGCACAGGACTAGCGGGGGGGTGGACAGATACGCAGTATTTT.

This chain joins TRBV7-9 and TRBJ2-7; TRBD1 agrees at 10 bases. Germline V gene lookup returns CDR1 SEHNR and CDR2 FQNEAQ (reference sequence). The CDR3 covers 15 residues. J was trimmed by 0 bases and V by 5 bases; bases with no gene match: 4. Here the CDR3 DNA reads TGTGCCAGCAGCAAGGGACAGGGGCCCTCCTACGAGCAGTACTTC. This sequence encodes CASSKGQGPSYEQYF.

This clone was recorded a few times. The J gene is TRBJ1-1, the V gene TRBV19, with D perhaps matching TRBD1 (5 bases). The CDR3 totals 13 residues. Germline V gene lookup returns CDR1 LNHDA and CDR2 SQIVND (reference sequence). V lost 7 bases and J 1 base, leaving 10 bases between the germline ends. The CDR3 DNA sequence: TGTGCCAGTAAATGGCAGGGGAACACTGAAGCTTTCTTT. Translated: CASKWQGNTEAFF.

This chain links TRBV27 with TRBJ1-5; D is undetermined. The CDR3 length is 14 residues. Deletions cut 1 base from V and 4 bases from J, with 8 bases between. Germline CDR1 MNHEY, CDR2 SMNVEV (reference sequence). The CDR3 nucleotides read TGTGCCAGCAGTTTATTAGTACCAAATCAGCCCCAGCATTTT. Translating gives CASSLLVPNQPQHF.

This clone was counted only a few times. V gene TRBV9 combines with J gene TRBJ1-1, with TRBD1 matching over 8 bases. The length of the CDR3 is 13 residues. The junction had 5 bases not matched to a gene; V was cut back by 3 bases and J by 7 bases. Germline assignment: CDR1 SGDLS and CDR2 YYNGEE. The CDR3 here is CASSEGQAGEAFF. In DNA form, the CDR3 reads TGTGCCAGCAGCGAGGGACAGGCAGGTGAAGCTTTCTTT.